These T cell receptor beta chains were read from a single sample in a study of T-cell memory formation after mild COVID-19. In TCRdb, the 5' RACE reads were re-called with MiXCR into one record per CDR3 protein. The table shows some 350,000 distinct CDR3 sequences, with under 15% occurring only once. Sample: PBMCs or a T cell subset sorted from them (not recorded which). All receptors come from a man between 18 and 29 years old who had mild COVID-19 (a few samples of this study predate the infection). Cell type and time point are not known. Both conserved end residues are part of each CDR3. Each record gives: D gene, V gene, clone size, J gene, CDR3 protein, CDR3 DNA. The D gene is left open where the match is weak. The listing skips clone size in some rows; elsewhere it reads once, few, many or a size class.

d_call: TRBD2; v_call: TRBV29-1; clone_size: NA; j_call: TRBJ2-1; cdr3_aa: CSATSGAGINEQFF; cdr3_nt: TGCAGCGCGACTAGCGGGGCCGGGATCAATGAGCAGTTCTTC
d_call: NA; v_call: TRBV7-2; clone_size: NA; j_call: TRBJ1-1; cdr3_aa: CASSLEIPGTTEAFF; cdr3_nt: TGTGCCAGCAGCTTAGAAATTCCGGGGACAACTGAAGCTTTCTTT
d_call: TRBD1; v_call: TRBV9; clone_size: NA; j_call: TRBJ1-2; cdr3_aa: CASSGTGTDPYGYTF; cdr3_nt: TGTGCCAGCAGCGGGACCGGGACAGATCCTTATGGCTACACCTTC
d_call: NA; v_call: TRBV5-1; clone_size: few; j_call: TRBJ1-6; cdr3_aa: CASSLYAEDSPLHF; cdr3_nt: TGCGCCAGCAGCTTGTACGCAGAGGACTCACCCCTCCACTTT
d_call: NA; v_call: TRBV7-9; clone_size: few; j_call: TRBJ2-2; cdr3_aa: CASSLRTGSAGELFF; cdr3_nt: TGTGCCAGCAGCTTACGTACAGGGAGCGCCGGGGAGCTGTTTTTT
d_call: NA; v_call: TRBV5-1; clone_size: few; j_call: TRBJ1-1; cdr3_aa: CASSRTGPATEAFF; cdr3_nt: TGCGCCAGCAGCCGGACCGGGCCCGCCACTGAAGCTTTCTTT
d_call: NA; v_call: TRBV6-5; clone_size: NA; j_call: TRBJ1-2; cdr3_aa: CASSYTPTAGEVDGYTF; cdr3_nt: TGTGCCAGCAGTTACACGCCGACGGCAGGGGAGGTCGATGGCTACACCTTC
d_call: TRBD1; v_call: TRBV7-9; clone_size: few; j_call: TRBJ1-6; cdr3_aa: CASSLRDSFNSPLHF; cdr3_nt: TGTGCCAGCAGCTTAAGGGACAGCTTTAATTCACCCCTCCACTTT
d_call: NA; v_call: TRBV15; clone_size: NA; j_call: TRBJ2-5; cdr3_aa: CATSGLTAGGTQYF; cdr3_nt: TGTGCCACCAGCGGCTTAACAGCGGGTGGGACCCAGTACTTC
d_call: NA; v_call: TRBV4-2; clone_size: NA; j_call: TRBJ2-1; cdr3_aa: CASSQEIDTEQFF; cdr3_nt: TGTGCCAGCAGCCAAGAGATCGACACTGAGCAGTTCTTC
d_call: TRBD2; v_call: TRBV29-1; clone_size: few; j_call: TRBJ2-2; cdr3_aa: CSVVSGGRDTGELFF; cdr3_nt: TGCAGCGTTGTTAGCGGGGGACGGGACACCGGGGAGCTGTTTTTT
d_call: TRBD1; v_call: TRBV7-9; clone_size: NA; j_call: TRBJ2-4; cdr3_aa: CASSLGQTKNIQYF; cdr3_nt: TGTGCCAGCAGCCTGGGACAGACCAAAAACATTCAGTACTTC
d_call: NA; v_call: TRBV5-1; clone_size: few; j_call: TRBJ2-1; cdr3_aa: CASMASLVYNEQFF; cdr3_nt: TGCGCCAGCATGGCCTCCTTGGTCTACAATGAGCAGTTCTTC
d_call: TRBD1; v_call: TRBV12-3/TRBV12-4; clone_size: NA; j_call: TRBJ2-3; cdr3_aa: CASCLDRSKDTQYF; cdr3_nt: TGTGCCAGCTGCCTGGACAGGAGTAAAGATACGCAGTATTTT
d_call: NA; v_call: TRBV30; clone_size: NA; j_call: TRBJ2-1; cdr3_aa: CAWSLGTPYNEQFF; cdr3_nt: TGTGCCTGGAGTCTCGGGACACCTTACAATGAGCAGTTCTTC
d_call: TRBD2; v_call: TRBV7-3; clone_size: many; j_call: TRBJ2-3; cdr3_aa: CASSPGGANTDTQYF; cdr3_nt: TGTGCCAGCAGCCCGGGGGGGGCGAACACAGATACGCAGTATTTT
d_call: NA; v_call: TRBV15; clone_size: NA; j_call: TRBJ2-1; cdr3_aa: CATSRDSDEQFF; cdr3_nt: TGTGCCACCAGCAGAGATTCGGATGAGCAGTTCTTC
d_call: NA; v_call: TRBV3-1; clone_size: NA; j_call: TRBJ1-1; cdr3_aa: CASSPRGQGEAFF; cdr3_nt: TGTGCCAGCAGCCCGCGTGGGCAAGGGGAAGCTTTCTTT
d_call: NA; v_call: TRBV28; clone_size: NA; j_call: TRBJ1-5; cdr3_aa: CASRMALSQPQHF; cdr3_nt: TGTGCCAGCAGAATGGCCTTGAGTCAGCCCCAGCATTTT
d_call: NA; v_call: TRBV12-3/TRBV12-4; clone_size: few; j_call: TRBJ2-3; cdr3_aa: CASSLRLPWDTQYF; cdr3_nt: TGTGCCAGCAGTTTACGGCTACCTTGGGATACGCAGTATTTT
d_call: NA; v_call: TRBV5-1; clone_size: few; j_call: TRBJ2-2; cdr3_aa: CASSLLDSGNTGELFF; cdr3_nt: TGCGCCAGCAGCTTGCTCGACTCCGGGAACACCGGGGAGCTGTTTTTT
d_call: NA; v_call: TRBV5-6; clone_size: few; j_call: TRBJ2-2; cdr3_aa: CASARGRTGELFF; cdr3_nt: TGTGCCTCCGCCCGGGGGCGAACCGGGGAGCTGTTTTTT
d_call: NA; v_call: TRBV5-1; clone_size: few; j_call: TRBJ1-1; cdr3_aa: CASSLDPTGTEAFF; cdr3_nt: TGCGCCAGCAGCTTAGATCCCACAGGGACTGAAGCTTTCTTT
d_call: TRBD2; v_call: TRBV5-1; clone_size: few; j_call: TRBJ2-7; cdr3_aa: CASMSSGTPYEQYF; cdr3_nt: TGCGCCAGCATGTCTAGCGGAACCCCCTACGAGCAGTACTTC
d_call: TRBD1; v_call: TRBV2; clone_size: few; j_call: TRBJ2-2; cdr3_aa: CASSLTGRSGELFF; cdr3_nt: TGTGCCAGCAGTCTGACAGGGCGGAGCGGGGAGCTGTTTTTT
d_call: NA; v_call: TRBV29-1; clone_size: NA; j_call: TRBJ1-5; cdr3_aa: CSVSQQGWQPQHF; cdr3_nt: TGCAGCGTTTCCCAGCAGGGTTGGCAGCCCCAGCATTTT
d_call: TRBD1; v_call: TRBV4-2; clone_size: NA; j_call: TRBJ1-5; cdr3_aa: CASSQGQGTQPQHF; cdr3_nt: TGTGCCAGCAGCCAAGGACAGGGGACTCAGCCCCAGCATTTT
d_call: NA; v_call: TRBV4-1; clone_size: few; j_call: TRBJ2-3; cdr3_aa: CASSLLAAYTQYF; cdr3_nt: TGCGCCAGCAGCCTTCTAGCCGCGTATACGCAGTATTTT
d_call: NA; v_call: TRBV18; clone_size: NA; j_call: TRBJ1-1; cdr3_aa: CASSFIGQPSEAFF; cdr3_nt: TGTGCCAGCTCATTTATCGGACAGCCGAGTGAAGCTTTCTTT
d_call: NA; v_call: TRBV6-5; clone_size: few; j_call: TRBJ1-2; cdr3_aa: CASSPGHTLYGYTF; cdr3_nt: TGTGCCAGCAGTCCGGGACACACTCTCTATGGCTACACCTTC
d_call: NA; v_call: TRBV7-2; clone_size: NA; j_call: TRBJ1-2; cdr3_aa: CASSVVRNGYTF; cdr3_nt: TGTGCCAGCAGCGTAGTGCGGAATGGCTACACCTTC